This passage covers 8 T cell receptor beta chains from one sample sequenced in a study of spatial heterogeneity in lung cancer. The sample's time point: sample taken at primary tumor resection. MiXCR, run by TCRdb on the 5' RACE reads, gives a single entry per CDR3 protein. The table includes some 16,000 distinct CDR3 sequences, roughly 7% detected once. For these receptors, no antigen is known. General study results and limits: It was found that expanded intratumoral alpha and beta TCR counts tracked tumor mutation counts.

The specimen was lung tumor tissue, collected at surgery. The receptors come from a female donor with early-stage non-small cell lung cancer.

This clonotype was seen a handful of times. As an off-target read in a library built for alpha chains, this beta chain has a frequency of little significance. This chain uses TRBV6-1 with TRBJ2-1, with TRBD2 identical over 7 bases. CDR1 MNHNS and CDR2 SASEGT come from the germline V gene. The CDR3 is 15 amino acids. After removal of 8 bases from V and 0 bases from J, the junction contained 7 bases not matched to a gene. Here the CDR3 DNA reads TGTGCCAGCGCTCGGGGGGTTGGCTCCTACAATGAGCAGTTCTTC. This gives the protein CASARGVGSYNEQFF.

Notes on this clonotype: This beta chain appears as a stray read in a library generated for alpha chains; its size is not informative. The rearrangement uses TRBV7-2 and TRBJ1-4; no definite D call. The germline V gene encodes CDR1 SGHTA and CDR2 FQGNSA. The length of the CDR3 is 13 residues. V was shortened by 3 bases and J by 8 bases, with 10 bases between the two germline ends. The CDR3 coding sequence is TGTGCCAGCAGCTTTTACGGGTCGGAAAAACTGTTTTTT. Translating it yields CASSFYGSEKLFF.

This clonotype was seen at least ten times. In a library made to pick up alpha chains, this beta chain is a stray read with a size that means little. The chain links TRBV18 to TRBJ2-3; TRBD1 or TRBD2 may be the D gene (5 bases each). Per the germline V gene, CDR1 is KGHSH and CDR2 is LQKENI. Deletions cut 1 base from V and 0 bases from J, with 8 bases between. CDR3 size: 15 residues. The CDR3 sequence: CASSPQGPSTDTQYF. As DNA, the CDR3 is TGTGCCAGCTCACCACAGGGACCTAGCACAGATACGCAGTATTTT.

Ten or more counts support this clonotype. Because this beta chain is a stray read in a library intended to capture alpha chains, its abundance should not be given much weight. The rearrangement links TRBV5-1 to TRBJ2-1, with 13 nucleotides matching TRBD2. The length of the CDR3 is 18 residues. With V trimmed by 1 base and J by 5 bases, 9 bases remained unmatched. Germline V gene lookup returns CDR1 SGHRS and CDR2 YFSETQ. The CDR3 DNA is TGCGCCAGCAGCTTGAATCCTTCACTAGCGGGGGGGAACAATGAGCAGTTCTTC. Protein product: CASSLNPSLAGGNNEQFF.

This clonotype was recorded many times. The library was prepared for alpha chains; this beta chain is a stray read, so its frequency means little. The chain uses TRBV6-1 and TRBJ1-6; the D is unclear. The germline V gene encodes CDR1 MNHNS and CDR2 SASEGT. The CDR3 length is 12 residues. Trimming cost V 4 bases and J 10 bases, with 8 bases left between them. The CDR3, as DNA: TGTGCCAGCAGTGTGGTCGTATCACCCCTCCACTTT. This translates into CASSVVVSPLHF.

This clonotype came up many times. As an off-target read in a library built for alpha chains, this beta chain has a frequency of little significance. V and J are TRBV7-6 and TRBJ2-6, with no clear D. CDR3 length: 12 residues. Trimming stripped 8 bases from V and 2 bases from J, with 4 bases between. Germline V gene data show CDR1 as SGHVS and CDR2 as FNYEAQ. CDR3 sequence: CASGAGANVLTF. For the CDR3, the DNA is TGTGCCAGCGGGGCTGGGGCCAACGTCCTGACTTTC.

This clonotype has at least ten counts. Since it is a stray read in a library aimed at alpha chains, this beta chain has a size that is not meaningful. The chain has TRBV4-3 and TRBJ1-2; D is ambiguous. The V gene lost 4 bases and the J gene lost 2 bases, with 8 bases spanning the gap. Germline CDR1 is LGHNA and CDR2 is YSLEER. CDR3 size: 13 residues. The CDR3 region has the DNA TGCGCCAGCAGCCCAACCCGAAACTATGGCTACACCTTC. Translating it yields CASSPTRNYGYTF.

This clonotype has only a few counts. Because this beta chain is a stray read in a library intended to capture alpha chains, its abundance should not be given much weight. The chain has TRBV20-1 and TRBJ2-1, with TRBD2 matching 8 bases. CDR1 DFQATT and CDR2 SNEGSKA come from the germline V gene (reference sequence). J lost 10 bases, V lost 0 bases, and 14 bases had no gene match. This CDR3 has 16 amino acids. In DNA form, the CDR3 reads TGCAGTGCTAGAGATAGAATGGGCACCCCGGGGGGGGAGCAGTTCTTC. It encodes CSARDRMGTPGGEQFF.